The 17 T cell receptor beta chains in this list originate from one sample, sequenced in a study of T cells after yellow fever vaccination. TCRdb itself ran the 5' RACE reads through MiXCR, one entry per CDR3 protein. The repertoire holds 200,000 to 250,000 distinct CDR3 sequences, with 6.9% as singletons. Specimen: CD4+ T cells sorted from PBMCs, collected 15 days after the yellow fever booster vaccination. Source of these receptors: a man under 40 who received the YFV17D yellow fever vaccine.

This clonotype was observed a handful of times. The chain combines TRBV7-3 with TRBJ2-3; D is perhaps TRBD2 (7 bases). The CDR3 runs 16 residues. From germline, CDR1 is SGHTA and CDR2 FQGTGA. The V and J ends lost 5 bases and 5 bases respectively, with 20 bases between them. The CDR3 bases are TGTGCCAGCAGCCCACGGGGGGCAGGGATGAGAGATACGCAGTATTTT. This codes for CASSPRGAGMRDTQYF.

This clonotype appeared many times. The V call is TRBV29-1, the J call TRBJ2-7; TRBD2 aligns across 10 bases. Per the germline V gene, CDR1 is SQVTM and CDR2 is ANQGSEA. CDR3 length equals 16 residues. Trimming removed 6 bases from V and 0 bases from J; junction bases left unmatched: 11. CDR3 sequence: CSVDSPSSGSSYEQYF. CDR3 nucleotides: TGCAGCGTGGACTCCCCGTCTAGCGGGAGCTCCTACGAGCAGTACTTC.

This clonotype was detected only a few times. The J gene is TRBJ2-1, the V gene TRBV20-1, with D possibly TRBD2 on 5 matching bases. Germline CDR1 reads DFQATT; CDR2 reads SNEGSKA (reference sequence). V gave up 1 base and J gave up 2 bases, with 9 bases separating them. The CDR3 spans 14 residues. The CDR3 region is CSARGRIPYNEQFF. The CDR3 DNA follows: TGCAGTGCTAGAGGGAGGATCCCCTACAATGAGCAGTTCTTC.

Ten or more counts support this clonotype. V is TRBV19 and J is TRBJ2-7; a possible D gene is TRBD2 (5 bases). V lost 8 bases and J 1 base, leaving 12 bases between the germline ends. CDR3 length: 13 residues. The germline V gene has CDR1 LNHDA and CDR2 SQIVND (reference sequence). The CDR3: CASLSGKSYEQYF. CDR3 coding DNA: TGTGCCAGTCTCTCGGGAAAGTCCTACGAGCAGTACTTC.

This clonotype was picked up a small number of times. This chain joins TRBV28 and TRBJ1-1; D unclear. Per germline, CDR1 MDHEN and CDR2 SYDVKM. V lost 7 bases and J 1 base, leaving 13 bases between the germline ends. This CDR3 has 14 residues. The CDR3 coding sequence is TGTGCCAGCAATCTTCTTAAGCCGAACACTGAAGCTTTCTTT. Residues: CASNLLKPNTEAFF.

This clonotype showed up many times. CDR3 amino acids: CASSQDRPSNEQFF. In DNA form, the CDR3 reads TGCGCCAGCAGCCAAGATAGGCCTAGCAATGAGCAGTTCTTC. This rearrangement joins TRBV4-3 to TRBJ2-1; no clear D gene. Trimming took off 0 bases at V and 6 bases at J, with 9 bases between the two ends. There are 14 residues in the CDR3. Germline CDR1 is LGHNA and CDR2 is YSLEER.

This clonotype was counted ten times or more. The genes are TRBV7-6 and TRBJ1-3; D is undetermined. The CDR3 has 12 amino acids. CDR1 SGHVS and CDR2 FNYEAQ come from the germline V gene. Trimming took off 2 bases at V and 3 bases at J, with 2 bases between the two ends. The CDR3 spells CASSLLGNTIYF. CDR3 bases: TGTGCCAGCAGCTTACTTGGAAACACCATATATTTT.

This clonotype was counted many times. J is TRBJ2-5 and V is TRBV5-1; no clear D gene. Germline-derived CDR1 and CDR2 are SGHRS and YFSETQ. V lost 4 bases, J lost 5 bases, and 9 bases lay in between. CDR3 length equals 12 residues. Here the CDR3 reads CASSPVTETQYF. The DNA of the CDR3 is TGCGCCAGCAGCCCTGTAACGGAGACCCAGTACTTC.

This clonotype was recorded at least ten times. The chain couples TRBV20-1 to TRBJ2-5, with D perhaps matching TRBD2 (6 bases). CDR3 length equals 13 residues. Germline V gives CDR1 DFQATT, CDR2 SNEGSKA (reference sequence). As DNA, the CDR3 is TGCAGCGGGGGACCTGGAGTGGGGGAGACCCAGTACTTC. This sequence encodes CSGGPGVGETQYF.

This clonotype was observed a handful of times. This chain connects TRBV4-2 to TRBJ2-7; TRBD1 matches 8 bases. The CDR3 has 16 amino acids. The germline V gene has CDR1 LGHNA and CDR2 YNFKEQ. The junction had 5 bases not matched to a gene; V was cut back by 1 base and J by 0 bases. As DNA, the CDR3 is TGTGCCAGCAGCCAAGGACAGGGGACGAGCTCCTACGAGCAGTACTTC. This gives the protein CASSQGQGTSSYEQYF.

The table lists this clonotype with a few counts. This sequence joins TRBV10-3 and TRBJ2-7; TRBD1 agrees at 9 bases. Germline V gives CDR1 ENHRY, CDR2 SYGVKD. This CDR3 contains 16 residues. The V gene end was trimmed by 6 bases and the J gene end by 2 bases; junction bases not matched to a gene: 11. In DNA form, the CDR3 reads TGTGCCATCAGCGATATGTTTAGGGACAGGGCCTACGAGCAGTACTTC. It is translated as CAISDMFRDRAYEQYF.

This clonotype has just a few counts. The chain combines TRBV7-9 with TRBJ2-1, with TRBD2 identical over 10 bases. V was pared by 5 bases and J by 8 bases, with 15 bases of the junction left unmatched. This CDR3 region has 17 residues. Germline values: CDR1 SEHNR, CDR2 FQNEAQ (reference sequence). CDR3 loop: CASSVKASGRAGDEQFF. The CDR3 DNA reads as TGTGCCAGCAGCGTCAAGGCTAGCGGGAGAGCAGGGGATGAGCAGTTCTTC.

This clonotype was detected only a few times. The V call is TRBV7-8, the J call TRBJ2-7; the D gene is possibly TRBD2 (6 bases). V lost 4 bases to trimming and J lost 1 base, with 14 bases between them. The CDR3 totals 15 residues. Germline V CDR1 and CDR2: SGHVS, FQNEAQ. CDR3: CASSSPGLTSYEQYF. DNA of the CDR3: TGTGCCAGCAGCTCACCGGGACTGACTTCCTACGAGCAGTACTTC.

This sequence joins TRBV5-1 and TRBJ1-4; no clear D gene. Trimming took off 4 bases at V and 5 bases at J, with 15 bases between the two ends. The germline V gene encodes CDR1 SGHRS and CDR2 YFSETQ. The length of the CDR3 is 15 residues. CDR3 nucleotides: TGCGCCAGCAGCACTGCAGCGGGCGGAAATGAAAAACTGTTTTTT. Protein product: CASSTAAGGNEKLFF.

In its sample, this clonotype was seen a few times. This chain connects TRBV7-9 to TRBJ2-2; a weak D match, TRBD2 (5 bases). Per the germline V gene, CDR1 is SEHNR and CDR2 is FQNEAQ (reference sequence). The CDR3 has 15 amino acids. V lost 2 bases and J 6 bases, leaving 13 bases between the germline ends. The CDR3 region is CASSLLSGLSGELFF. The CDR3 DNA is TGTGCCAGCAGCTTACTTTCGGGGTTGTCCGGGGAGCTGTTTTTT. The full variable domain, completed using reference TRBV7-9 and TRBJ2-2, is DTGVSQNPRHKITKRGQNVTFRCDPISEHNRLYWYRQTLGQGPEFLTYFQNEAQLEKSRLLSDRFSAERPKGSFSTLEIQRTEQGDSAMYLCASSLLSGLSGELFFGEGSRLTVL.

The sample holds many counts of this clonotype. This CDR3 is CASSLGQGAYNEQFF. CDR3 DNA sequence: TGTGCCAGCAGCTTGGGACAGGGTGCGTACAATGAGCAGTTCTTC. J is TRBJ2-1 and V is TRBV7-2, with TRBD1 matching over 9 bases. The trim removed 3 bases at V and 4 bases at J, leaving 4 bases unmatched. This CDR3 is 15 amino acids long. Germline CDR1 SGHTA, CDR2 FQGNSA.

This clonotype has a handful of counts. This chain joins TRBV7-2 and TRBJ2-5; 9 nucleotides align to TRBD2. The CDR3 is 15 residues long. CDR1 is SGHTA, CDR2 FQGNSA, per germline. Unmatched junction bases numbered 5, after V lost 3 bases and J lost 3 bases. CDR3 amino acids: CASSFSGRLEETQYF. The CDR3 coding sequence is TGTGCCAGCAGCTTTAGCGGGAGACTGGAAGAGACCCAGTACTTC.